This T cell receptor beta chain derives from a study of vaccination effects on CD4 cells after COVID-19. On the study more broadly: The median interval between the second dose and post-vaccine sampling was 72 days.

Antigen-specific CD4+ T cells expanded by the ViraFEST assay with viral peptide pools were then sequenced. Subsequent to a culture period of 10 days, CD4+ T cells were isolated. Either the BNT162b2 or mRNA-1273 vaccine was given to participants in two doses. About 2.2 million PBMC per well were cultured with approximately 10 IU/ml IL-2 and roughly 9.9 ug/ml peptides. Germline CDR1 and CDR2: SGHTA and FQGTGA. This CDR3 has 14 residues. After removal of 5 bases from V and 5 bases from J, the junction contained 3 bases not matched to a gene. Data came from immunoSEQ multiplex PCR; TCRdb stores just in-frame clones and leaves some out. The sample has roughly 34,000 clones, around 82% seen once. This clone turned up a few times. Its antigen is still unknown.

The sequences come from CD4+ T cells from PBMCs cultured with HCoV-NL63 spike peptides, collected after COVID-19 vaccination. V gene TRBV7-3 combines with J gene TRBJ1-6, with 7 nucleotides matching TRBD1. This receptor was taken from a human donor who received a COVID-19 vaccine. Some clones in this sample may be carry-over from other donors' samples. CDR3 sequence reads: CASSTQGDNSPLHF. The CDR3, as DNA: TGTGCCAGCAGCACTCAGGGGGATAATTCACCCCTCCACTTT.